Shown below are 25 T cell receptor beta chains from a single sample sequenced in a study of CD8+CD57+ T cells in acquired aplastic anemia. Genomic DNA provided the template from which TCR beta VDJ and CDR3 profiles were obtained. Via MiXCR, TCRdb re-called the reads, giving one row per CDR3 protein. The sample has roughly 190,000 distinct CDR3 sequences, about 53% seen once; the top ten hold 15% to 20%. The sample taken for sequencing was sorted CD4+, CD8+, or CD8+CD57+ T cells (not recorded which) from PBMCs. These receptors were taken from a human donor in good health, serving as a control.

This sequence joins TRBV7-2 and TRBJ1-1; no definite D call. CDR1 is SGHTA, CDR2 FQGNSA, per germline. Deletions cut 2 bases from V and 4 bases from J, with 11 bases between. The CDR3 runs 14 residues. The CDR3 DNA reads as TGTGCCAGCAGCTTACGCAAGGAGGGCACTGAAGCTTTCTTT. As protein: CASSLRKEGTEAFF.

The chain joins TRBV7-9 to TRBJ2-7, with D uncertain. V shed 3 bases and J shed 0 bases, with 9 bases lying between them. This CDR3 spans 14 amino acids. Germline V lookup: CDR1 SEHNR, CDR2 FQNEAQ (reference sequence). Written as DNA, the CDR3 is TGTGCCAGCAGCTTTGACCGGGCCTCCTACGAGCAGTACGTC. Protein: CASSFDRASYEQYV.

Only a few counts were recorded for this clonotype. This may arise from a read error, as a much more abundant clone is one base away. The CDR3 region is CASSLRLAGASYGQYF. CDR3 in DNA: TGTGCCAGCAGCCTCCGACTAGCGGGGGCCTCCTACGGGCAGTACTTC. The chain carries TRBV6-5 and TRBJ2-7, with 12 bases matching TRBD2. The germline gives CDR1 MNHEY, CDR2 SVGAGI. The CDR3 loop spans 16 amino acids.

This rearrangement joins TRBV5-1 to TRBJ1-2; 10 bases map to TRBD1. CDR1 is SGHRS and CDR2 is YFSETQ in the germline V gene. Trimming removed 5 bases from V and 4 bases from J; junction bases left unmatched: 11. The CDR3 is made up of 16 amino acids. Here the CDR3 reads CASRPGTGAIGYGYTF. CDR3 coding DNA: TGCGCCAGCAGACCCGGGACAGGGGCGATTGGCTATGGCTACACCTTC. The complete variable domain, with remaining parts taken from reference TRBV5-1 and TRBJ1-2, reads KAGVTQTPRYLIKTRGQQVTLSCSPISGHRSVSWYQQTPGQGLQFLFEYFSETQRNKGNFPGRFSGRQFSNSRSEMNVSTLELGDSALYLCASRPGTGAIGYGYTFGSGTRLTVV.

The CDR3: CASSRMGQVGCYCEQYF. DNA for the CDR3: TGTGCCAGCAGCCGAATGGGACAGGTGGGTTGTTACTGCGAGCAGTACTTC. The chain uses TRBV7-3 and TRBJ2-7, with 8 bases identical to TRBD1. J gave up 6 bases and V 5 bases, and 18 bases lay outside the gene matches. CDR1 is SGHTA, CDR2 FQGTGA, per germline. This CDR3 spans 17 amino acids. Full variable domain (rest looked up from reference TRBV7-3 and TRBJ2-7): GAGVSQTPSNKVTEKGKYVELRCDPISGHTALYWYRQSLGQGPEFLIYFQGTGAADDSGLPNDRFFAVRPEGSVSTLKIQRTERGDSAVYLCASSRMGQVGCYCEQYFGPGTRLTVT.

This chain links TRBV2 with TRBJ2-5; D not resolved. The CDR3 sequence is 11 residues long. Deletions cut 7 bases from V and 5 bases from J, with 8 bases between. Germline V gene lookup returns CDR1 SNHLY and CDR2 FYNNEI. CDR3 region: CASTISETQYF. The CDR3 DNA follows: TGTGCCAGCACCATTAGTGAGACCCAGTACTTC.

The chain has TRBV4-3 and TRBJ2-1; D is ambiguous. Germline V gene data show CDR1 as LGHNA and CDR2 as YSLEER. The CDR3 is 13 residues long. V lost 0 bases and J lost 7, with 7 bases in between. This CDR3 is CASSQESGNEQFF. For the CDR3, the DNA is TGCGCCAGCAGCCAAGAGTCAGGAAATGAGCAGTTCTTC.

This clonotype was found many times. V gene TRBV4-3 combines with J gene TRBJ2-3; 7 bases are shared with TRBD1. After removal of 0 bases from V and 5 bases from J, the junction contained 5 bases not matched to a gene. The CDR3 covers 15 residues. Germline V lookup: CDR1 LGHNA, CDR2 YSLEER. CDR3 sequence (DNA): TGCGCCAGCAGCCAAGATAAGAGGGGGCGAGATACGCAGTATTTT. It encodes CASSQDKRGRDTQYF.

In this sample, this clonotype turned up many times. The chain's CDR3 is CASSLTVGANTGELFF. CDR3 nucleotides: TGTGCCAGCAGCTTAACCGTGGGGGCGAACACCGGGGAGCTGTTTTTT. This chain connects TRBV7-3 to TRBJ2-2; D possibly matches TRBD1 or TRBD2 (5 bases each). Between the trimmed V and J ends, which lost 0 bases and 0 bases, there was a span of 8 bases. This CDR3 is built from 16 residues. Germline loops: CDR1 SGHTA, CDR2 FQGTGA.

There are many counts of this clonotype. The chain joins TRBV15 to TRBJ2-7; 8 positions match TRBD2. The J segment lost 3 bases and the V segment lost 4 bases, leaving 11 bases of the junction unmatched. The V gene's germline CDR1 is LNHNV and CDR2 YYDKDF (reference sequence). The CDR3 consists of 16 residues. The CDR3 here is CATSNGGGFGFYEQYF. CDR3 coding DNA: TGTGCCACCAGCAACGGCGGGGGGTTCGGTTTCTACGAGCAGTACTTC.

This clonotype was seen many times. The chain employs TRBV20-1 and TRBJ1-6; D ambiguous. The CDR3 contains 15 residues. The germline gives CDR1 DFQATT, CDR2 SNEGSKA (reference sequence). V was clipped by 1 base and J by 9 bases, with 16 bases between them. CDR3 DNA sequence: TGCAGTGCTAGAGGCAAGCCGGACCCCAGTTCACCCCTCCACTTT. Its translation: CSARGKPDPSSPLHF.

This clonotype was picked up many times. The chain carries TRBV28 and TRBJ1-2; D is possibly TRBD1 (5 bases). There are 14 residues in the CDR3. The germline gives CDR1 MDHEN, CDR2 SYDVKM. Trimming shortened V by 9 bases and J by 4 bases, and 18 bases separated the two germline ends. This chain's CDR3 is CASKPQGSSYGYTF. The CDR3 DNA reads as TGTGCCAGTAAACCTCAGGGATCCTCCTATGGCTACACCTTC.

The chain combines TRBV5-8 with TRBJ1-5; D remains ambiguous. V was clipped by 1 base and J by 11 bases, with 4 bases between them. Germline V lookup: CDR1 SGHTS, CDR2 YDEGEE. The CDR3 totals 10 residues. In DNA form, the CDR3 reads TGTGCCAGCAGCTTGCAGACCCAGCATTTT. Encoded protein: CASSLQTQHF.

The rearrangement joins TRBV5-1 to TRBJ2-1; weak D call: TRBD1 (5 bases). V was shortened by 4 bases and J by 10 bases, with 18 bases between the two germline ends. The CDR3 sequence is 14 residues long. Germline lookup yields CDR1 SGHRS and CDR2 YFSETQ. The CDR3 loop is CASSPEFGADEQFF. The CDR3 coding sequence is TGCGCCAGCAGCCCGGAATTTGGGGCGGACGAGCAGTTCTTC. The full variable domain, in which reference TRBV5-1 and TRBJ2-1 provide the parts outside the CDR3, is KAGVTQTPRYLIKTRGQQVTLSCSPISGHRSVSWYQQTPGQGLQFLFEYFSETQRNKGNFPGRFSGRQFSNSRSEMNVSTLELGDSALYLCASSPEFGADEQFFGPGTRLTVL.

As regards this clonotype: Since a much larger clone is just one base distant, this may be a read error. The J gene is TRBJ2-1, the V gene TRBV12-3 or TRBV12-4; weak D call: TRBD1 (6 bases). The CDR3 length is 14 residues. The DNA for the CDR3 is TGTGTCAGCAGTTTCCAGGGGTCCTACAATGAGCAGTTCTTC. Translating gives CVSSFQGSYNEQFF.

For this clonotype: Compared with germline, one end of the junction differs, possibly owing to a read error. The V gene is TRBV15, the J gene TRBJ1-4; no reliable D call. The germline CDR1 and CDR2 sequences are LNHNV and YYDKDF (reference sequence). This CDR3 is built from 12 residues. The CDR3 is CATGGTREKLSF. The CDR3 coding sequence is TGTGCCACCGGCGGTACGCGAGAAAAACTGTCTTTT. The full variable domain, in which reference TRBV15 and TRBJ1-4 provide the parts outside the CDR3, is DAMVIQNPRYQVTQFGKPVTLSCSQTLNHNVMYWYQQKSSQAPKLLFHYYDKDFNNEADTPDNFQSRRPNTSFCFLDIRSPGLGDTAMYLCATGGTREKLSFGSGTQLSVL.

This clonotype came up a few times. The V and J genes are TRBV30 and TRBJ2-3, with D perhaps matching TRBD2 (6 bases). The V gene lost 4 bases and the J gene lost 3 bases, with 20 bases spanning the gap. CDR3 size: 16 residues. Germline V gene sequence: CDR1 GTSNPN, CDR2 SVGIG (reference sequence). In DNA form, the CDR3 reads TGTGCCTGGACTCCCGGGGCGGCGGGGCGGACAGATACGCAGTATTTT. The encoded protein is CAWTPGAAGRTDTQYF.

The chain recombines TRBV9 with TRBJ2-7; TRBD1 matches at 8 bases. Germline-derived CDR1 and CDR2 are SGDLS and YYNGEE. J was trimmed by 2 bases and V by 0 bases; bases with no gene match: 7. The CDR3 loop spans 16 amino acids. This CDR3 reads CASSVGTGKVPYEQYF. In DNA form, the CDR3 reads TGTGCCAGCAGCGTAGGGACAGGGAAGGTACCCTACGAGCAGTACTTC.

The table lists this clonotype with many counts. CDR3 coding DNA: TGCGCCAGCAGTTCCCGGACAGAAAACACTGAAGCTTTCTTT. As protein: CASSSRTENTEAFF. The chain carries TRBV4-1 and TRBJ1-1, with a possible D match to TRBD1 (6 bases). V dropped 6 bases and J dropped 2 bases, with 13 bases sitting between them. Germline lookup yields CDR1 MGHRA and CDR2 YSYEKL. The CDR3 is made up of 14 amino acids.

This clonotype showed up just once. This chain uses TRBV7-8 with TRBJ2-1; TRBD2 might be the D (5 bases). V lost 2 bases to trimming and J lost 5 bases, with 10 bases between them. Germline CDR1 and CDR2: SGHVS and FQNEAQ. The CDR3 is 14 residues long. CDR3 in DNA: TGTGCCAGCAGCTTAACTAGAGCGAACAATGAGCAGTTCTTC. It specifies CASSLTRANNEQFF.

The rearrangement joins TRBV7-9 to TRBJ2-3; 7 positions agree with TRBD1. The ends lost 5 bases at V and 2 bases at J; junction bases unmatched: 7. In germline, CDR1 is SEHNR, CDR2 FQNEAQ (reference sequence). The CDR3 runs to 15 residues. The CDR3 sequence is CASSPGQSHTDTQYF. CDR3 DNA sequence: TGTGCCAGCAGCCCGGGACAGTCCCACACAGATACGCAGTATTTT.

The chain couples TRBV7-2 to TRBJ2-5, with D perhaps matching TRBD2 (5 bases). Trimming removed 4 bases from V and 5 bases from J, with 14 bases in between. The CDR3 has 14 residues. Germline-derived CDR1 and CDR2 are SGHTA and FQGNSA. CDR3 region: CASSSTGVGETQYF. CDR3 coding DNA: TGTGCCAGCAGCTCCACCGGGGTCGGGGAGACCCAGTACTTC.

The rearrangement uses TRBV28 and TRBJ1-3; a possible D gene is TRBD1 (6 bases). Germline CDR1 is MDHEN and CDR2 is SYDVKM. The CDR3 covers 17 residues. Trimming removed 3 bases at V and 0 bases at J, with 15 bases between. CDR3 residues: CASSFTPQGSSGNTIYF. The CDR3 bases are TGTGCCAGCAGTTTTACACCCCAGGGGAGCTCTGGAAACACCATATATTTT.

This clonotype was seen a few times. The chain links TRBV28 to TRBJ2-3; maybe TRBD1 (6 bases). This CDR3 has 16 amino acids. Trimming took 4 bases from V and 1 from J, leaving 15 bases between them. CDR1 MDHEN and CDR2 SYDVKM come from the germline V gene. CDR3: CASSWLAGAGTDTQYF. The CDR3 DNA reads TGTGCCAGCAGTTGGCTCGCAGGGGCTGGCACAGATACGCAGTATTTT.

Remarks on this clonotype: The CDR3 carries no conserved terminal phenylalanine or tryptophan, so it likely arises from a read error. The DNA is omitted, as the CDR3 cannot be located on it reliably, and the CDR3 follows TCRdb's listing. V usage is TRBV5-8 and J usage is TRBJ1-4; TRBD1, the D gene given by the table, was not confirmed from the DNA. The CDR3 numbers 12 amino acids, ends counted. The germline V gene has CDR1 SGHTS and CDR2 YDEGEE. The CDR3 reads CASSLGLVTGTY.